Listed below are T cell receptor beta chains from one sample, sequenced in a study of shared clonotypes between healthy human individuals. Using immunoSEQ multiplex PCR, the repertoire was profiled, and TCRdb retains in-frame clones only, with some absent. The sample shows more than 600,000 clones, 92% of them seen only once. Sequencing was carried out using naive CD8+ T cells sorted from blood. The origin of the receptors is a young man in good health. CDR3s include the opening cysteine and the closing phenylalanine or tryptophan. The size of a clone is reported for some rows only, either as once, few or many, or as a class for expanded clones.

abundance	v_gene	j_gene	CDR3aa
.	TRBV7-7	TRBJ2-1	CASSLSSGLINNEQFF
.	TRBV12-5	TRBJ2-3	CASGLNFPTDTQYF
.	TRBV6-1	TRBJ2-2	CASRLEGSYTGELFF
.	TRBV10-3	TRBJ2-3	CAIRVGTYTNTDTQYF
.	TRBV7-9	TRBJ2-3	CASSSEQGLRNTQYF
.	TRBV5-1	TRBJ1-2	CASTDPQGAYGYTF
.	TRBV13	TRBJ1-1	CASSLAHYIGNSTSLNTEAFF
.	TRBV7-2	TRBJ2-2	CASSFPGQGSSNTGELFF
.	TRBV7-9	TRBJ2-4	CASSLYVGDMYF
.	TRBV9	TRBJ2-3	CASSASSDTQYF
.	TRBV29-1	TRBJ2-1	CSVTLANNEQFF
.	TRBV11-2	TRBJ2-7	CASSNLAGEYYEQYF
.	TRBV11-2	TRBJ2-1	CASSFLRDRGWVRNEQFF
.	TRBV10-1	TRBJ2-1	CASRWSGSFTYNEQFF
.	TRBV11-2	TRBJ2-3	CASRISGSAADTQYF
few	TRBV7-9	TRBJ1-5	CASSLGTTPDRSNQPQHF
.	TRBV6-1	TRBJ2-1	CASSDGRASYNEQFF
.	TRBV19	TRBJ2-5	CASSIGGYETQYF
.	TRBV30	TRBJ2-7	CAWSVTGVGYEQYF
.	TRBV30	TRBJ1-1	CAQWDTEAFF
.	TRBV2	TRBJ2-1	CASSEGTGGLHEQFF
.	TRBV6-1	TRBJ2-1	CASSELAGATYNEQFF
.	TRBV5-1	TRBJ2-1	CASSLALAGGPSSNEQFF
.	TRBV5-1	TRBJ2-5	CASSLEGTSPIHQETQYF
once	TRBV12-5	TRBJ2-1	CASGGPQGAYNEQFF
.	TRBV28	TRBJ2-2	CASSSPGRGRNWGGELFF
.	TRBV5-1	TRBJ2-7	CASSLETSGYEQYF
.	TRBV4-3	TRBJ2-1	CASSQTVSYNEQFF
.	TRBV5-1	TRBJ1-2	CASSLGGRTNYGYTF
.	TRBV28	TRBJ2-7	CASSFPSETYEQYF
.	TRBV7-9	TRBJ2-1	CASSSDRGLNNEQFF
.	TRBV5-1	TRBJ2-1	CASSIGLNEQFF
.	TRBV7-9	TRBJ2-1	CASSLAPGQGKSLDEQFF
.	TRBV2	TRBJ2-3	CASGSSLADTQYF
.	TRBV28	TRBJ2-1	CATGGEDPIPYDEQFF
.	TRBV5-4	TRBJ1-1	CASMTGGTTEAFF
.	TRBV7-6	TRBJ2-7	CASSAFGTYEQYF
.	TRBV30	TRBJ2-2	CAWNFWTGELFF
.	TRBV6-1	TRBJ1-1	CASSEVYPSSTEAFF
once	TRBV29-1	TRBJ2-7	CSVDQGSYEQYF
.	TRBV19	TRBJ1-2	CASSIGQNGYTF